Below are 30 T cell receptor beta chains sequenced from a single sample in a study of T cells after yellow fever vaccination. TCRdb analysed the 5' RACE reads with MiXCR anew, one entry per CDR3 protein. Of nearly 550,000 distinct CDR3 sequences in the sample, roughly 19% were seen once. The specimen was PBMCs, collected 15 days after the yellow fever booster vaccination. Source of these receptors: a man between 25 and 39 years old who received the YFV17D yellow fever vaccine.

J is TRBJ2-5 and V is TRBV5-1, with D unclear. CDR1 SGHRS and CDR2 YFSETQ come from the germline V gene. The CDR3 extends over 14 amino acids. V lost 7 bases to trimming and J lost 2 bases, with 15 bases between them. This CDR3 is CASSRPFGQETQYF. DNA for the CDR3: TGCGCCAGCTCAAGACCGTTTGGGCAAGAGACCCAGTACTTC.

V usage is TRBV14 and J usage is TRBJ2-7; 9 nucleotides line up with TRBD2. CDR3 length: 15 residues. The V gene's germline CDR1 is SGHDN and CDR2 FVKESK. V dropped 3 bases and J dropped 5; count of bases not matched to a gene: 8. The chain's CDR3 is CASSQLGGRADEQYF. CDR3 DNA: TGTGCCAGCAGCCAGTTGGGCGGGAGGGCCGACGAGCAGTACTTC.

There are a few counts of this clonotype. This chain joins TRBV7-9 and TRBJ2-2; D gene ambiguous. Trimming left V 6 bases short and J 0 bases short, with 11 bases between. Germline lookup yields CDR1 SEHNR and CDR2 FQNEAQ (reference sequence). The CDR3 has 15 amino acids. CDR3 protein: CASSISFSNTGELFF. DNA of the CDR3: TGTGCCAGCAGTATTTCATTCTCGAACACCGGGGAGCTGTTTTTT.

This clonotype was observed a few times. The chain recombines TRBV7-6 with TRBJ1-4, with 8 bases lining up with TRBD1. Losses at the gene ends were 0 bases for V and 2 bases for J; bases not matched to a gene: 2. The CDR3 sequence is 16 residues long. CDR1 is SGHVS and CDR2 is FNYEAQ in the germline V gene. The chain's CDR3 is CASSLAQGGTNEKLFF. The CDR3 DNA follows: TGTGCCAGCAGCTTAGCACAGGGGGGCACTAATGAAAAACTGTTTTTT.

This rearrangement joins TRBV12-3 or TRBV12-4 to TRBJ2-1; TRBD2 might be the D (6 bases). The CDR3 length is 15 residues. The V gene lost 4 bases and the J gene lost 7 bases, with 17 bases spanning the gap. The CDR3 spells CASSWGGAVGNEQFF. In DNA form, the CDR3 reads TGTGCCAGCAGTTGGGGCGGGGCGGTTGGGAATGAGCAGTTCTTC.

This clonotype came up a few times. The gene calls are TRBV11-2 and TRBJ2-5, with a weak D call TRBD1 (6 bases). CDR3 size: 16 residues. CDR1 and CDR2 (germline): SGHAT, FQNNGV. Trimming removed 7 bases from V and 1 base from J, with 19 bases in between. CDR3: CASTSWDNLLQETQYF. CDR3 sequence (DNA): TGTGCCAGCACCTCGTGGGACAATCTCCTCCAAGAGACCCAGTACTTC.

This clonotype has a count of ten or more. The gene calls are TRBV6-5 and TRBJ2-3; D gene uncertain. The CDR3 is 15 residues long. The germline CDR1 and CDR2 sequences are MNHEY and SVGAGI. Trimming shortened V by 3 bases and J by 2 bases, and 12 bases separated the two germline ends. This CDR3 reads CASSYGNSHTDTQYF. The CDR3 DNA reads TGTGCCAGCAGTTATGGGAACAGCCACACAGATACGCAGTATTTT.

The rearrangement links TRBV29-1 to TRBJ2-1; TRBD1 matches at 11 bases. Germline CDR1 is SQVTM and CDR2 is ANQGSEA. The CDR3 consists of 17 residues. Trimming took 7 bases from V and 2 from J; bases not matched to a gene: 13. The chain's CDR3 is CSGTGTGGKATYNEQFF. In DNA, the CDR3 is TGCAGCGGAACCGGGACAGGGGGAAAGGCGACCTACAATGAGCAGTTCTTC.

The chain has TRBV5-1 and TRBJ2-7; 11 nucleotides line up with TRBD1. This CDR3 region has 14 residues. The germline V gene has CDR1 SGHRS and CDR2 YFSETQ. The V and J ends lost 3 bases and 7 bases, in that order; junction bases with no gene match: 6. Here the CDR3 DNA reads TGCGCCAGCAGCTCCGGGACAGGGGGTGGAGAGCAGTACTTC. Its protein product is CASSSGTGGGEQYF.

This clonotype occurred a few times. The J gene is TRBJ2-3, the V gene TRBV20-1, with 9 bases aligning to TRBD2. CDR3 length equals 14 residues. Trimming removed 3 bases from V and 3 bases from J; junction bases left unmatched: 4. CDR1 and CDR2 (germline): DFQATT, SNEGSKA (reference sequence). In nucleotides, the CDR3 is TGCAGTGCTAGTATGCTAGCGGGGACAGATACGCAGTATTTT. Translation: CSASMLAGTDTQYF.

V usage is TRBV5-5 and J usage is TRBJ1-5; D remains ambiguous. This CDR3 spans 13 amino acids. Trimming took 1 base from V and 9 from J, leaving 11 bases between them. CDR1 is SGHKS, CDR2 YYEKEE, per germline (reference sequence). The CDR3 DNA sequence: TGTGCCAGCAGCTTGAGCATGGATCGGCCCCAGCATTTT. Translation: CASSLSMDRPQHF.

This clonotype was seen once. The chain recombines TRBV5-1 with TRBJ2-2, with TRBD2 matching 9 bases. This CDR3 contains 16 residues. The germline CDR1 and CDR2 sequences are SGHRS and YFSETQ. V lost 5 bases, J lost 3 bases, and 8 bases stayed unmatched. The CDR3 region has the DNA TGCGCCAGCAGTAATAGCGGGAGCTCGGACACCGGGGAGCTGTTTTTT. It yields the protein CASSNSGSSDTGELFF.

This clonotype showed up just a few times. The chain is built from TRBV7-2 and TRBJ1-1; TRBD1 might be the D (5 bases). V shed 2 bases and J shed 5 bases, with 15 bases lying between them. The CDR3 is 15 residues long. Germline assignment: CDR1 SGHTA and CDR2 FQGNSA. DNA of the CDR3: TGTGCCAGCAGCTTATTTACGGAGGGGATAACTGAAGCTTTCTTT. Translation: CASSLFTEGITEAFF.

This chain uses TRBV5-1 with TRBJ2-2, with 9 bases aligning to TRBD2. Germline V gene sequence: CDR1 SGHRS, CDR2 YFSETQ. This CDR3 has 16 amino acids. Trimming removed 2 bases from V and 0 bases from J; junction bases left unmatched: 2. The chain's CDR3 is CASSFLAGPNTGELFF. The CDR3 coding sequence is TGCGCCAGCAGCTTCCTAGCGGGACCGAACACCGGGGAGCTGTTTTTT.

This clonotype came up a few times. The rearrangement joins TRBV12-3 or TRBV12-4 to TRBJ2-2; D tentatively fits TRBD1 or TRBD2 (5 bases each). The CDR3 runs 15 residues. With 2 bases removed from V and 0 bases from J, the gap between germline ends came to 7 bases. The CDR3 is CASSLRDANTGELFF. The CDR3 DNA is TGTGCCAGCAGTTTAAGGGACGCGAACACCGGGGAGCTGTTTTTT.

The chain employs TRBV6-1 and TRBJ2-3; D gene uncertain. Germline CDR1 and CDR2: MNHNS and SASEGT. CDR3 length equals 14 residues. Deletions cut 3 bases from V and 0 bases from J, with 7 bases between. CDR3 residues: CASSDKGSTDTQYF. The CDR3 DNA reads TGTGCCAGCAGTGATAAGGGAAGCACAGATACGCAGTATTTT.

V is TRBV2 and J is TRBJ2-1; 12 bases are shared with TRBD2. Germline CDR1 reads SNHLY; CDR2 reads FYNNEI. This CDR3 is 15 amino acids long. Germline trimming cut 0 bases from V and 9 bases from J; bases unmatched to any gene: 3. The chain's CDR3 is CASSEATSGSFEQFF. CDR3 DNA: TGTGCCAGCAGTGAAGCGACTAGCGGGAGTTTTGAGCAGTTCTTC.

The rearrangement joins TRBV12-5 to TRBJ2-7; 7 positions agree with TRBD2. Per the germline V gene, CDR1 is LGHNT and CDR2 is FRNRAP. The CDR3 runs to 14 residues. With 7 bases clipped from V and 2 bases from J, the junction kept 8 bases outside the gene matches. CDR3 in amino acids: CASAPGREAYEQYF. The DNA of the CDR3 is TGTGCTAGTGCCCCGGGCCGGGAGGCCTACGAGCAGTACTTC.

The J gene is TRBJ2-3, the V gene TRBV5-5; 10 nucleotides match TRBD2. J was trimmed by 3 bases and V by 0 bases; bases with no gene match: 4. This CDR3 has 16 residues. Germline values: CDR1 SGHKS, CDR2 YYEKEE (reference sequence). In nucleotides, the CDR3 is TGTGCCAGCAGCTTGGTGCCTAGCGGGAGAACAGATACGCAGTATTTT. Residues: CASSLVPSGRTDTQYF. The full variable domain, rest sourced from reference TRBV5-5 and TRBJ2-3, is DAGVTQSPTHLIKTRGQQVTLRCSPISGHKSVSWYQQVLGQGPQFIFQYYEKEERGRGNFPDRFSARQFPNYSSELNVNALLLGDSALYLCASSLVPSGRTDTQYFGPGTRLTVL.

This chain uses TRBV12-3 or TRBV12-4 with TRBJ2-1; 7 positions match TRBD2. The CDR3 consists of 16 residues. With V trimmed by 5 bases and J by 3 bases, 10 bases remained unmatched. CDR3 sequence reads: CASSPEGSGYYNEQFF. CDR3 DNA sequence: TGTGCCAGCAGTCCGGAAGGTAGCGGGTACTACAATGAGCAGTTCTTC.

The V and J genes are TRBV12-3 or TRBV12-4 and TRBJ2-1, with D possibly matching TRBD1 (5 bases). The CDR3 spans 12 residues. Trimming removed 6 bases at V and 8 bases at J, with 11 bases between. The CDR3 DNA follows: TGTGCCAGCAGGGGGCCAACTTATGAGCAGTTCTTC. It yields the protein CASRGPTYEQFF.

The chain uses TRBV28 and TRBJ2-3, with D perhaps TRBD1 (5 bases). Trimming stripped 7 bases from V and 7 bases from J, with 15 bases between. This CDR3 has 13 residues. The germline V gene has CDR1 MDHEN and CDR2 SYDVKM. CDR3 bases: TGTGCCAGCACCATCTCCAGGGCCCATACGCAGTATTTT. This encodes CASTISRAHTQYF. Supplemented by reference TRBV28 and TRBJ2-3, the full variable domain reads DVKVTQSSRYLVKRTGEKVFLECVQDMDHENMFWYRQDPGLGLRLIYFSYDVKMKEKGDIPEGYSVSREKKERFSLILESASTNQTSMYLCASTISRAHTQYFGPGTRLTVL.

This chain connects TRBV18 to TRBJ1-5; D gene ambiguous. Germline values: CDR1 KGHSH, CDR2 LQKENI. Trimming cost V 2 bases and J 7 bases, with 12 bases left between them. The CDR3 extends over 14 amino acids. CDR3 in amino acids: CASSPKELAQPQHF. The CDR3 DNA reads as TGTGCCAGCTCACCAAAGGAACTAGCCCAGCCCCAGCATTTT.

Only a few counts were recorded for this clonotype. V is TRBV20-1 and J is TRBJ1-1; the D gene is possibly TRBD1 (5 bases). Per germline, CDR1 DFQATT and CDR2 SNEGSKA (reference sequence). The CDR3 runs to 16 residues. V shed 3 bases and J shed 0 bases, with 17 bases lying between them. The CDR3 loop is CSASPGTVTMNTEAFF. In DNA, the CDR3 is TGCAGTGCTAGCCCCGGGACCGTAACAATGAACACTGAAGCTTTCTTT.

The chain recombines TRBV20-1 with TRBJ2-4; 7 nucleotides agree with TRBD2. CDR1 and CDR2 from the germline V gene are DFQATT and SNEGSKA (reference sequence). The CDR3 is 15 amino acids. V shed 6 bases and J 2 bases; nucleotides not matched to a gene: 10. CDR3 in amino acids: CSADPGLSSKNIQYF. The CDR3 DNA reads TGCAGTGCCGACCCGGGACTATCGTCCAAAAACATTCAGTACTTC.

This clonotype was recorded a few times. The CDR3 protein is CASSYGGGLSGANVLTF. Written as DNA, the CDR3 is TGTGCCAGCAGTTACGGGGGAGGGCTCTCTGGGGCCAACGTCCTGACTTTC. The V gene is TRBV6-5, the J gene TRBJ2-6, with TRBD2 identical over 7 bases. CDR3 length: 17 residues. In germline, CDR1 is MNHEY, CDR2 SVGAGI. The trim removed 2 bases at V and 0 bases at J, leaving 4 bases unmatched.

The rearrangement uses TRBV4-3 and TRBJ2-3, with D unclear. CDR1 is LGHNA, CDR2 YSLEER, per germline. Trimming removed 3 bases at V and 1 base at J, with 8 bases between. The CDR3 loop spans 14 amino acids. DNA of the CDR3: TGCGCCAGCAGCCACTCTAAGGGCACAGATACGCAGTATTTT. Translated, it gives CASSHSKGTDTQYF.

This clonotype came up a few times. The gene calls are TRBV20-1 and TRBJ2-7, with D possibly being TRBD1 (6 bases). Deletions cut 2 bases from V and 6 bases from J, with 11 bases between. This CDR3 contains 12 residues. From germline, CDR1 is DFQATT and CDR2 SNEGSKA (reference sequence). The CDR3 here is CSARQTGLEQYF. The CDR3 DNA sequence: TGCAGTGCTAGACAGACAGGACTCGAGCAGTACTTC.

There are a few counts of this clonotype. At one boundary the junction diverges from the germline segment, which might be a read error. The genes are TRBV3-1 and TRBJ2-4, with D uncertain. CDR3 length: 12 amino acids. CDR1 is LGHDT and CDR2 is YNNKEL in the germline V gene (reference sequence). The chain's CDR3 is CASSQEDIIIWF. CDR3 DNA sequence: TGTGCCAGCAGCCAAGAAGATATCATAATATGGTTC.

The chain uses TRBV10-3 and TRBJ2-5; D unresolved. CDR3 size: 12 residues. Trimming took 6 bases from V and 7 from J, leaving 12 bases between them. From germline, CDR1 is ENHRY and CDR2 SYGVKD. Here the CDR3 DNA reads TGTGCCATCAGCGATCTGGTGGGGACCCAGTACTTC. It specifies CAISDLVGTQYF.